Each of the 30 T cell receptor beta chains below was sequenced from the same sample in a study of radiotherapy plus CTLA-4 blockade in lung cancer. Data came from immunoSEQ multiplex PCR; TCRdb stores just in-frame clones and leaves some out. The profile shows 81,000 or so clones, approximately 84% of them singletons. Sequenced material: peripheral blood, taken from a patient treated with radiotherapy plus ipilimumab. Source of these receptors: a human donor with non-small cell lung cancer who had stable disease on radiotherapy plus ipilimumab.

The rearrangement joins TRBV2 to TRBJ1-5, with D perhaps matching TRBD1 (5 bases). This CDR3 region has 12 residues. V lost 8 bases and J lost 4, with 9 bases in between. Looked up from germline, CDR1 is SNHLY and CDR2 is FYNNEI. The CDR3 DNA reads as TGTGCCAGCGGGGGGGGGAATCAGCCCCAGCATTTT. Translation: CASGGGNQPQHF.

The chain uses TRBV18 and TRBJ2-5; 7 nucleotides line up with TRBD2. Germline values: CDR1 KGHSH, CDR2 LQKENI. CDR3 length equals 15 residues. J gave up 6 bases and V 0 bases, and 7 bases lay outside the gene matches. CDR3 in amino acids: CASSPPTSERQTQYF. The CDR3 DNA reads TGTGCCAGCTCACCACCTACTAGCGAACGACAGACCCAGTACTTC.

The rearrangement uses TRBV2 and TRBJ1-3; TRBD1 agrees at 10 bases. This CDR3 is built from 18 residues. J gave up 2 bases and V 5 bases, and 12 bases lay outside the gene matches. CDR1 and CDR2 (germline): SNHLY, FYNNEI. CDR3: CASSPATGGGWAGNTIYF. CDR3 DNA: TGTGCCAGCAGTCCCGCGACAGGGGGCGGCTGGGCTGGAAACACCATATATTTT.

The V gene is TRBV27, the J gene TRBJ2-5, with 7 positions matching TRBD2. The germline V gene encodes CDR1 MNHEY and CDR2 SMNVEV (reference sequence). After removal of 6 bases from V and 10 bases from J, the junction contained 14 bases not matched to a gene. This CDR3 region has 14 residues. The CDR3 DNA reads as TGTGCCAGCAGGATTAGCGGGTGGGCGGGTGGCCAGTACTTC. Its translation is CASRISGWAGGQYF.

The chain recombines TRBV7-6 with TRBJ1-6; D might be TRBD1 (5 bases). This CDR3 spans 17 amino acids. CDR1 is SGHVS, CDR2 FNYEAQ, per germline. V was shortened by 3 bases and J by 5 bases, with 17 bases between the two germline ends. The DNA for the CDR3 is TGTGCCAGCAGCTTTTCTGGCGTGAGGGGTAATAATTCACCCCTCCACTTT. Translated: CASSFSGVRGNNSPLHF. The whole variable domain, remainder taken from reference TRBV7-6 and TRBJ1-6, is GAGVSQSPRYKVTKRGQDVALRCDPISGHVSLYWYRQALGQGPEFLTYFNYEAQQDKSGLPNDRFSAERPEGSISTLTIQRTEQRDSAMYRCASSFSGVRGNNSPLHFGNGTRLTVT.

The J gene is TRBJ2-5, the V gene TRBV19; perhaps TRBD2 as D (6 bases). The CDR3 is 12 amino acids. Germline values: CDR1 LNHDA, CDR2 SQIVND (reference sequence). V was trimmed by 8 bases and J by 5 bases, leaving 12 bases between them. This chain's CDR3 is CASGSGRETQYF. The CDR3 region has the DNA TGTGCCAGTGGGAGCGGGCGGGAGACCCAGTACTTC.

V usage is TRBV10-2 and J usage is TRBJ1-3, with D possibly TRBD1 on 5 matching bases. The germline gives CDR1 WSHSY, CDR2 SAAADI. V dropped 5 bases and J dropped 3 bases, with 17 bases sitting between them. CDR3 length: 16 residues. The CDR3 sequence is CASSKPRGELGNTIYF. In DNA form, the CDR3 reads TGCGCCAGCAGTAAGCCCCGAGGGGAGCTTGGAAACACCATATATTTT.

The chain employs TRBV2 and TRBJ2-7; D may be TRBD2 (6 bases). Germline values: CDR1 SNHLY, CDR2 FYNNEI. V lost 4 bases to trimming and J lost 0 bases, with 19 bases between them. The CDR3 covers 17 residues. CDR3 coding DNA: TGTGCCAGCAGTGCCCGCCGGGGTAGCGGAAGCTCCTACGAGCAGTACTTC. Protein sequence: CASSARRGSGSSYEQYF.

This clone has a single count. The chain uses TRBV30 and TRBJ2-7, with D tentatively TRBD1 (5 bases). Trimming cost V 4 bases and J 6 bases, with 19 bases left between them. The CDR3 loop spans 14 amino acids. Per germline, CDR1 GTSNPN and CDR2 SVGIG (reference sequence). DNA of the CDR3: TGTGCCTGGAACCCTGACAGCAACTCTGGCGAGCAGTACTTC. It yields the protein CAWNPDSNSGEQYF.

The chain has TRBV7-6 and TRBJ2-2, with a tentative D call TRBD1 (6 bases). The CDR3 spans 16 residues. V was shortened by 4 bases and J by 7 bases, with 19 bases between the two germline ends. Germline-derived CDR1 and CDR2 are SGHVS and FNYEAQ. The CDR3 DNA reads TGTGCCAGCAGCTCCCCCCCGGCTGGGGGCGTCGGGGAGCTGTTTTTT. It specifies CASSSPPAGGVGELFF.

This chain links TRBV5-1 with TRBJ2-6, with D possibly TRBD1 on 6 matching bases. The CDR3 length is 16 residues. Trimming stripped 0 bases from V and 4 bases from J, with 11 bases between. Germline V CDR1 and CDR2: SGHRS, YFSETQ. CDR3 DNA sequence: TGCGCCAGCAGCTTGGACAGGGCTGCCGGGGCCAACGTCCTGACTTTC. Its translation is CASSLDRAAGANVLTF.

On this clone itself: Germline and junction disagree at one end, which may indicate a read error. The chain has TRBV7-7 and TRBJ2-7; 7 bases are shared with TRBD1. CDR3 length equals 13 residues. Looked up from germline, CDR1 is SSHAT and CDR2 is FNYEAQ (reference sequence). The CDR3 spells CASSLDRTYEQYF. CDR3 coding DNA: TGTGCTAGCAGCCTGGACAGGACCTACGAGCAGTACTTC.

The genes are TRBV21-1 and TRBJ2-7; the table's D call, TRBD2, has no DNA check behind it. TRBV21-1 is termed a pseudogene. This CDR3 region has 13 residues. For the CDR3, the DNA is TGTGCCAGCAGCCAGACTTATCCCTACGAGCAGTACTTC. Amino acids: CASSQTYPYEQYF.

This chain uses TRBV19 with TRBJ1-1; weak D call: TRBD1 (5 bases). Germline CDR1 reads LNHDA; CDR2 reads SQIVND (reference sequence). This CDR3 spans 13 amino acids. V gave up 10 bases and J gave up 1 base, with 13 bases separating them. CDR3 residues: CAIGGRSNTEAFF. DNA of the CDR3: TGTGCCATCGGGGGACGATCGAACACTGAAGCTTTCTTT.

The V gene is TRBV6-4, the J gene TRBJ2-3; D is unclear. V gave up 11 bases and J gave up 4 bases, with 28 bases separating them. The length of the CDR3 is 17 residues. Germline loops: CDR1 MRHNA, CDR2 SNTAGT. The CDR3 region is CALPLPRVWVLPDTQYF. In DNA, the CDR3 is TGTGCCCTACCACTCCCCCGGGTATGGGTATTACCAGATACGCAGTATTTT.

The chain combines TRBV5-1 with TRBJ2-2, with a weak D call TRBD1 (6 bases). This CDR3 contains 16 residues. With 0 bases removed from V and 5 bases from J, the gap between germline ends came to 14 bases. The germline V gene has CDR1 SGHRS and CDR2 YFSETQ. The CDR3 DNA follows: TGCGCCAGCAGCTTGGTGCAGGGAAGGGGGACCGGGGAGCTGTTTTTT. It encodes CASSLVQGRGTGELFF.

A few counts support this clone. The CDR3 DNA sequence: TGTGCCAGCAGCTCGCATCGTGGCGGGGGGGCAAATGAGCAGTTCTTC. Translation: CASSSHRGGGANEQFF. The chain combines TRBV5-8 with TRBJ2-1; 9 bases map to TRBD2. The CDR3 contains 16 residues. CDR1 SGHTS and CDR2 YDEGEE come from the germline V gene. V shed 3 bases, J shed 7 bases, and the junction held 11 bases outside the gene matches.

The CDR3 DNA follows: TGCGCCAGCAGCGCCTGGGACAGGGGTGACTATGGCTACACCTTC. Its translation: CASSAWDRGDYGYTF. The chain carries TRBV5-1 and TRBJ1-2; 10 bases are shared with TRBD1. CDR1 and CDR2 (germline): SGHRS, YFSETQ. The J segment lost 3 bases and the V segment lost 4 bases, leaving 6 bases of the junction unmatched. The CDR3 contains 15 residues.

This clone was counted a single time. The chain uses TRBV11-2 and TRBJ1-1, with D possibly being TRBD1 (6 bases). The CDR3 totals 13 residues. The germline CDR1 and CDR2 sequences are SGHAT and FQNNGV. V was shortened by 5 bases and J by 6 bases, with 13 bases between the two germline ends. CDR3 DNA sequence: TGTGCCAGCAGCCTCAACAGGGCCGCTGAAGCTTTCTTT. The encoded protein is CASSLNRAAEAFF.

This clone was counted a few times. The chain has TRBV10-3 and TRBJ1-3, with a weak D call TRBD1 (6 bases). The ends were cut back, 10 bases at V and 0 bases at J, with 13 bases in the middle. This CDR3 spans 14 amino acids. Germline V CDR1 and CDR2: ENHRY, SYGVKD. The CDR3 sequence is CATGDNSSGNTIYF. The CDR3 nucleotides read TGTGCCACTGGGGACAATTCCTCTGGAAACACCATATATTTT.

This sequence joins TRBV5-1 and TRBJ2-2, with D hard to call. The CDR3 spans 13 residues. Trimming pared 1 base from V and 6 bases from J, leaving 7 bases between. The germline V gene encodes CDR1 SGHRS and CDR2 YFSETQ. The CDR3 DNA sequence: TGCGCCAGCAGCTTGAGGCAGGCCGGGGAGCTGTTTTTT. Translation gives CASSLRQAGELFF.

CDR3 region: CASSPQGGRVNHEQYF. CDR3 nucleotides: TGCGCCAGCAGCCCCCAAGGGGGGCGCGTTAACCACGAGCAGTACTTC. J is TRBJ2-7 and V is TRBV5-1; D assignment may be TRBD1 or TRBD2 (6 bases each). The CDR3 is 16 residues long. CDR1 and CDR2 (germline): SGHRS, YFSETQ. Trimming removed 4 bases from V and 5 bases from J, with 22 bases in between. Filled out from reference TRBV5-1 and TRBJ2-7, the complete variable domain reads KAGVTQTPRYLIKTRGQQVTLSCSPISGHRSVSWYQQTPGQGLQFLFEYFSETQRNKGNFPGRFSGRQFSNSRSEMNVSTLELGDSALYLCASSPQGGRVNHEQYFGPGTRLTVT.

This rearrangement joins TRBV6-1 to TRBJ2-1; TRBD2 matches 11 bases. The CDR3 is 16 residues long. Looked up from germline, CDR1 is MNHNS and CDR2 is SASEGT. Trimming took 4 bases from V and 0 from J; bases not matched to a gene: 2. CDR3 residues: CASSGLAGGSYNEQFF. CDR3 DNA sequence: TGTGCCAGCAGTGGTCTAGCGGGAGGCTCCTACAATGAGCAGTTCTTC.

This clone was detected once. This chain uses TRBV5-1 with TRBJ1-5, with D possibly TRBD1 on 5 matching bases. Germline CDR1 is SGHRS and CDR2 is YFSETQ. V dropped 1 base and J dropped 4 bases, with 9 bases sitting between them. The CDR3 consists of 14 residues. CDR3 DNA: TGCGCCAGCAGCTTGCAGGGTGGTAATCAGCCCCAGCATTTT. As protein: CASSLQGGNQPQHF.

V is TRBV18 and J is TRBJ2-7; TRBD1 is a possible D gene (5 bases). Trimming stripped 0 bases from V and 6 bases from J, with 9 bases between. The CDR3 is 13 residues long. The germline CDR1 and CDR2 sequences are KGHSH and LQKENI. The CDR3 coding sequence is TGTGCCAGCTCACCACCGGTAACAGGCGAGCAGTACTTC. Protein sequence: CASSPPVTGEQYF. Drawing the rest from reference TRBV18 and TRBJ2-7, the complete variable domain is NAGVMQNPRHLVRRRGQEARLRCSPMKGHSHVYWYRQLPEEGLKFMVYLQKENIIDESGMPKERFSAEFPKEGPSILRIQQVVRGDSAAYFCASSPPVTGEQYFGPGTRLTVT.

J is TRBJ2-7 and V is TRBV6-1; 7 bases fit TRBD2. Germline loops: CDR1 MNHNS, CDR2 SASEGT. CDR3 length: 14 residues. The V and J ends lost 7 bases and 2 bases, in that order; junction bases with no gene match: 8. The CDR3 DNA sequence: TGTGCCAGCAACAGAGGGCTAGCGGCCTACGAGCAGTACTTC. Amino acids: CASNRGLAAYEQYF.

This chain connects TRBV27 to TRBJ1-6; no definite D call. This CDR3 is built from 12 residues. With 5 bases removed from V and 9 bases from J, the gap between germline ends came to 8 bases. The germline V gene encodes CDR1 MNHEY and CDR2 SMNVEV (reference sequence). CDR3: CASSTLSSPLHF. As DNA, the CDR3 is TGTGCCAGCAGTACCCTAAGTTCACCCCTCCACTTT.

J is TRBJ1-6 and V is TRBV6-5, with 7 bases aligning to TRBD1. The CDR3 has 15 amino acids. The germline V gene encodes CDR1 MNHEY and CDR2 SVGAGI. Trimming cost V 2 bases and J 8 bases; bases outside gene matches: 6. CDR3 amino acids: CASSYTTGTDSPLHF. CDR3 nucleotides: TGTGCCAGCAGTTACACGACAGGGACTGATTCACCCCTCCACTTT.

The rearrangement joins TRBV7-3 to TRBJ1-2; maybe TRBD1 (6 bases). This CDR3 comprises 13 residues. Between the trimmed V and J ends, which lost 5 bases and 5 bases, there was a span of 12 bases. Germline loops: CDR1 SGHTA, CDR2 FQGTGA. This chain's CDR3 is CASSTTGEYGYTF. Written as DNA, the CDR3 is TGTGCCAGCAGCACGACAGGCGAATATGGCTACACCTTC.

There are a few counts of this clone. The chain recombines TRBV5-1 with TRBJ1-1, with D maybe TRBD1 (5 bases). CDR3 size: 14 residues. CDR1 is SGHRS, CDR2 YFSETQ, per germline. V lost 4 bases and J 1 base, leaving 11 bases between the germline ends. The CDR3 region is CASSPTVQNTEAFF. The CDR3 DNA sequence: TGCGCCAGCAGCCCGACAGTCCAGAACACTGAAGCTTTCTTT.